Sequencing of this T cell receptor beta chain was carried out in a study of CD8 T cells in Susac syndrome. In germline, CDR1 is SGHRS, CDR2 YFSETQ. The V end lost 2 bases, the J end lost 8 bases, and 13 bases lay between the germline ends. The length of the CDR3 is 14 residues. With random hexamers, roughly 0.45 to 1 ug RNA was reverse transcribed. TCRdb called the immunoSEQ multiplex PCR reads again in MiXCR, with one record for every CDR3 protein. The table has some 300,000 distinct CDR3 sequences, 75% to 85% seen once. The source is a human donor with multiple sclerosis. The sample consisted of CD8+ T cells from PBMCs. The V and J genes are TRBV5-1 and TRBJ2-2, with D possibly matching TRBD2 (5 bases). This CDR3 is CASSFPREAGELFF. Written as DNA, the CDR3 is TGCGCCAGCAGCTTTCCCCGGGAAGCTGGGGAGCTGTTTTTT.